The entry below describes one TCR beta chain. The repertoire was sequenced with immunoSEQ multiplex PCR; TCRdb's copy has only in-frame clones and lacks some. Here the sample spans hundreds of thousands of clones, roughly nine tenths being singletons. Germline CDR1 is SGHRS and CDR2 is YFSETQ. The CDR3 contains 14 residues. V dropped 2 bases and J dropped 7 bases, with 16 bases sitting between them. The data were taken from a study of Ad26.COV2.S vaccination and SARS-CoV-2 variants. The treatment denotes: roughly 19 received Ad26.COV2.S at low or high dose, single or two shots; several received placebo; per-sample allocation not given. Sampling took place 63 days after the first vaccine or placebo injection.

The TCR was taken from a person aged 18-60 years who received the Ad26.COV2.S COVID-19 vaccine or a placebo. The V gene is TRBV5-1, the J gene TRBJ2-7; D tentatively reads TRBD1 or TRBD2 (5 bases each). The starting material was peripheral blood, obtained in a trial of Ad26.COV2.S vaccine versus placebo. The CDR3 region has the DNA TGCGCCAGCAGCTTCAATTGGCCTGAGGGGGAGCAGTACTTC. Translating it yields CASSFNWPEGEQYF.